A selection of T cell receptor beta chains follows, all from one sample in a study of immune evolution from preneoplasia to lung adenocarcinoma. Sequenced by immunoSEQ multiplex PCR; TCRdb stores in-frame clones only, minus some. The repertoire holds some 16,000 clones, around 88% seen once, with about 2.5% in the top ten. The sequenced material came from FFPE invasive lung adenocarcinoma tissue. All receptors derive from a person aged 65 to 79 with invasive lung adenocarcinoma. CDR3s include the opening cysteine and the closing phenylalanine or tryptophan. The D gene is left open where the match is weak. Rows give clone size only sometimes, using once, few, many, or a class for an expanded clone.

CASRRIRQGRTEAFF TGTGCCAGCAGGCGTATCCGACAGGGTAGAACTGAAGCTTTCTTT . TRBD1 15 TRBJ1-1 TRBV27
CASSKHSGNTIYF TGTGCCAGCAGTAAACACTCTGGAAACACCATATATTTT once . 13 TRBJ1-3 TRBV28
CASSYGARQGAYGYTF TGTGCCAGCAGTTACGGGGCGCGACAGGGGGCGTATGGCTACACCTTC once TRBD1 16 TRBJ1-2 TRBV6-5
CASSASLGLYNEKLFF TGTGCCAGCAGCGCTTCCCTGGGACTCTATAATGAAAAACTGTTTTTT . . 16 TRBJ1-4 TRBV9
CAWSVPRMQGRGSEAFF TGTGCCTGGAGTGTACCACGTATGCAGGGTAGAGGATCTGAAGCTTTCTTT . . 17 TRBJ1-1 TRBV30
CAWAVAAGHSNQPQHF TGTGCCTGGGCTGTAGCGGCGGGGCATAGCAATCAGCCCCAGCATTTT . . 16 TRBJ1-5 TRBV30
CASSFPPTDTQYF TGTGCCAGCAGCTTCCCCCCCACAGATACGCAGTATTTT few . 13 TRBJ2-3 TRBV5-4
CASSNATATNEKLFF TGTGCCAGCAGCAATGCGACGGCAACTAATGAAAAACTGTTTTTT . . 15 TRBJ1-4 TRBV21-1
CASSDHPGRNQPQHF TGTGCCAGCAGCGACCACCCTGGGCGCAATCAGCCCCAGCATTTT . . 15 TRBJ1-5 TRBV9
CAWSDTAQQPQHF TGTGCCTGGAGTGACACGGCCCAGCAGCCCCAGCATTTT . . 13 TRBJ1-5 TRBV30
CASSQQTWGPRPGELFF TGTGCCAGCAGCCAACAAACATGGGGACCCCGTCCCGGGGAGCTGTTTTTT . . 17 TRBJ2-2 TRBV14
CASSFRGAAYGYTF TGTGCCAGCAGTTTTCGGGGGGCCGCCTATGGCTACACCTTC . . 14 TRBJ1-2 TRBV28
CASSVLLFSYEQYF TGTGCCAGCAGTGTTCTATTATTCTCCTACGAGCAGTACTTC few . 14 TRBJ2-7 TRBV2
CASSLLGLAGGLFF TGTGCCAGCAGTTTATTGGGACTAGCGGGGGGGCTGTTCTTC . TRBD2 14 TRBJ2-1 TRBV28
CASGLVPRDYSNQPQHF TGTGCTAGTGGTTTGGTACCCAGGGACTATAGCAATCAGCCCCAGCATTTT . . 17 TRBJ1-5 TRBV12-5